The text below deals with one TCR beta chain. This clone was found once. No cognate antigen has been identified for it. No much larger clonotype is one base removed from it; base qualities were not supplied. This record belongs to a study of T cell responses to AZD1222 COVID-19 vaccine (dated by TCRdb to the early 2020s). For the study in its entirety: AZD1222 recipients given second doses at about 4 weeks or at about 12 weeks were pooled, since spike-specific TCR depth and breadth were not found to differ between the two schedules. A total of 230 to 250 trial participants underwent TCR sequencing, of whom nearly 210 had received two doses of AZD1222 and around 26 had received two doses of the MenACWY control vaccine. Enrollment into the trials was organized by age into subgroups of 18-55, 56-69 and 70-plus years, and those subgroups contained roughly 160, 29 and 62 TCR-sequenced participants, respectively. General findings and caveats noted by the study authors: The vaccine-associated CD4 TCRs covered the entire spike protein, and the dominant responses fell in regions 160-218 and 743-854. Participants were mostly white British, with more females than males. The authors suggested clonal diversity may have been underestimated. The 56-69-year group was small, and its depth increase did not reach significance, likely because of low power. Only a handful of AZD1222 recipients were SARS-CoV-2 seropositive at baseline, limiting conclusions about previously exposed vaccinees. Because no samples from the day 14 peak response were available, repertoires could be characterized only after the peak T cell response. A significant rise in spike-specific TCR breadth and depth was observed after two AZD1222 doses relative to day 0 and relative to MenACWY recipients. Reportedly, close to half of the unique spike-specific TCRs recognized epitopes lying outside the regions that are mutated in the B.1.351 and B.1.1.7 variants.

The CDR3 regions of human TCRbeta chains were analyzed by immunosequencing. Concerning the study's data processing: Repertoire TCRs were matched against a reference library of SARS-CoV-2-specific TCRs generated with the MIRA antigen-specificity platform. Breadth was defined as the fraction of unique TCRs that were SARS-CoV-2-associated. Depth was defined as the fraction of total T cells that were SARS-CoV-2-associated. Using the MIRA data, each spike-specific TCR was assigned both to the spike region to which the TCR was reactive and to a CD4 or CD8 class. Log10-transformed breadth and depth values were compared by one-way ANOVA with Sidak's multiple comparisons tests. Sourced from immuneACCESS, this table was stored by TCRdb with only in-frame sequences that have V and J called. A share of the clones is absent; for the studies checked, an unresolved V gene accounts for under half, and the remainder has no known explanation. The V and J calls and the clone size are those of that table, but D and trimming were determined from the DNA. The sample records about 140,000 clones, around 93% of which are singletons. 2.5% to 3% of the sample goes to the ten largest clones.

From V the trimming removes 3 bases and from J it removes 5 bases, while the gene matches leave 17 bases of the junction unaccounted for. The CDR3 runs 19 amino acids, cysteine and phenylalanine included. The DNA shown is the 57-base CDR3, in frame from base 1. From a lookup of the germline V gene, CDR1 and CDR2 are SGHDN and FVKESK. The time point label here, explained by the study, means: baseline before first vaccination. Vaccinee samples were obtained from the UK trials COV001 and COV002, which included a single-blind randomized controlled phase 2/3 trial of AZD1222 (ChAdOx1 nCoV-19) in healthy adults. Trial participant PBMC samples were collected at day 0 and day 28 after the second dose for TCRbeta chain sequencing.

The TCR was taken from an adult in good health. The sequence links TRBV14 to TRBJ2-7, and 12 junction bases match TRBD2. The sample consisted of peripheral blood, taken on day 0 of AZD1222 vaccination. The CDR3 protein: CASSHQPGLAGRGGNEQYF. The bases are TGTGCCAGCAGCCACCAGCCGGGACTAGCGGGCCGTGGTGGCAACGAGCAGTACTTC.